The present entry profiles one T cell receptor (beta chain) with its context. Which antigen it targets is not known. One base away there is no much larger clone; base qualities are not given. Sequencing instrument: Illumina NovaSeq 6000. TCRalpha and TCRbeta cDNA libraries were built by 5'RACE with constant-segment primers, adding sample barcodes and unique molecular identifiers. RNA was extracted from every sample with Trizol reagent. The libraries were amplified in two PCR steps, and the second step added a second sample barcode and Illumina TruSeq adapters. The libraries were sequenced on an Illumina NovaSeq using 2 x 150 bp paired-end reads. In the paper's pipeline: The reads were demultiplexed and collapsed into UMI-guided consensus sequences using migec v1.2.7. Using mixcr v2.1.11, UMI consensuses were aligned to TRA and TRB V and J templates and then assembled into clonotypes. Clonotypes were classified as expanded or contracted when called significant by both edgeR and NoisET, with noise models trained on biological replicates. edgeR calls used a false discovery rate-adjusted p below 0.01 and a log2 fold-change threshold of 1. PCA with hierarchical clustering of max-normalized trajectories of the 1000 most abundant clonotypes was used as exploratory dynamics analysis. Separately sequenced CD4+ and CD8+ repertoires were used to assign the CD4 or CD8 phenotype of responding clones. The raw public data were reprocessed by TCRdb itself: fastp quality trimming at Q25, MiXCR clonotype calling, in-frame beta chains only. Rows are unified per CDR3 protein, each entry keeping the most common DNA and genes. None of the V and J calls come from the authors' own analysis; TCRdb made them. The sample records about 360,000 distinct CDR3 sequences, roughly an eighth of which are singletons. The ten biggest clones cover under 25% of the sample.

The CDR3 starts with the cysteine, ends with the phenylalanine, and has 15 residues. Only the CDR3 region is kept as DNA, spanning 45 bases read in frame from base 1. Here V drops 0 bases and J drops 5 bases, and the junction holds 6 bases not matched to any gene. The germline V gene (reference sequence) specifies SEHNR as CDR1 and FQNEAQ as CDR2. This sample is part of a study of T-cell memory formation after mild COVID-19 (dated by TCRdb to the early 2020s). With regard to the full study: Most TCR sequence clusters were specific to one of the two donors. Longitudinal TCRalpha and TCRbeta repertoire sequencing tracked T-cell clones expanding and contracting after mild COVID-19 in a couple of donors. The cohort comprised two young, previously healthy adult volunteers, one female and one male.

What the research found in general, with its limitations: Clones contracting from day 15 to 85 had balanced CD4/CD8 phenotypes, while a second wave expanding from day 15 to 37 was biased towards CD4+. The study included only a couple of mild cases, and larger cohorts that include severe cases with pre-infection samples were judged to be necessary. Some responding clones were detected in pre-infection memory, which suggested that pre-existing cross-reactive memory T cells had joined the SARS-CoV-2 response. Contracting CD4+ clones appeared mostly in the CM and EM memory subsets, whereas CD8+ clones were enriched in EMRA. Whether the second-wave clones peaking on day 37 were SARS-CoV-2 specific was not confirmed.

PBMCs were isolated by Ficoll-Paque density gradient centrifugation. The sample consisted of PBMCs or a T cell subset sorted from them (not recorded which). Recombination linked TRBV7-9 to TRBJ2-5; 7 bases in the junction line up with TRBD1. The sequence derives from a man younger than 35 who had mild COVID-19 (a few samples of this study predate the infection). The sample titles of this study are shuffled in the database, so cell type and time point are left out; the donor was told from shared clones. The nucleotides are TGTGCCAGCAGCTTAGCGGTTACCAGGGGGGAGACCCAGTACTTC. Its product reads: CASSLAVTRGETQYF.